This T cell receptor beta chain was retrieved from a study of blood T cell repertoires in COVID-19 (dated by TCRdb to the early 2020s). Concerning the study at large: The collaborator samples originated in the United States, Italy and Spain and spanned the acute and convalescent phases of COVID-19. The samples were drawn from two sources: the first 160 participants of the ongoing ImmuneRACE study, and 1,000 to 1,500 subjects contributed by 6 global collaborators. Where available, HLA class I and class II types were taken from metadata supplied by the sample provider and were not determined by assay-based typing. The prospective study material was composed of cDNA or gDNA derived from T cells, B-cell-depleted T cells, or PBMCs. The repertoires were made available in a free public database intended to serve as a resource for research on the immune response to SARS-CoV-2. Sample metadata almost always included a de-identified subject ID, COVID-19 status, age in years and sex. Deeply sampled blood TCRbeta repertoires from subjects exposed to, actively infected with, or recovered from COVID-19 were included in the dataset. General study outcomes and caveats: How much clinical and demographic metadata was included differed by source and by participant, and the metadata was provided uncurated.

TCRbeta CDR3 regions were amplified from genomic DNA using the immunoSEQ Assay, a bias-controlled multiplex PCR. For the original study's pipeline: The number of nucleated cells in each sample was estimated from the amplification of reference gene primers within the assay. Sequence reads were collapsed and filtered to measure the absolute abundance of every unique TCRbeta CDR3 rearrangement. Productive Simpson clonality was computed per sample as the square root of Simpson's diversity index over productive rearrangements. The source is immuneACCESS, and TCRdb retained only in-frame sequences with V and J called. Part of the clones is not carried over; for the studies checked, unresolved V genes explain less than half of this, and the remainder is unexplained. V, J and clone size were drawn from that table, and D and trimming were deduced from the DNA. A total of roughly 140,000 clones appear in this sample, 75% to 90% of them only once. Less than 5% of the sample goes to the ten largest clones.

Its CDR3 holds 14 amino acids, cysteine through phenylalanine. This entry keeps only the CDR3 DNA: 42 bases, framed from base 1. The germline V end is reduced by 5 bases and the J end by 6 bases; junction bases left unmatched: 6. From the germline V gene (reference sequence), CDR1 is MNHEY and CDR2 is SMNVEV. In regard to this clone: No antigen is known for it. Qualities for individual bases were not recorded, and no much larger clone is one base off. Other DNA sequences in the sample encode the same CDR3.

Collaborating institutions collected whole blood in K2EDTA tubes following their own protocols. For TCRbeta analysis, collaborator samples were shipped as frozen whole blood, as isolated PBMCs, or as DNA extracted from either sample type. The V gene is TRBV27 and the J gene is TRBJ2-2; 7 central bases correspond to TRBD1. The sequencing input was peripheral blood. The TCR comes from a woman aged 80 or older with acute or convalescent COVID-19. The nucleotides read TGTGCCAGCAGTCGCACAGGGGATTCCGGGGAGCTGTTTTTT. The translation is CASSRTGDSGELFF.